Given below is one T cell receptor (beta chain) in context. As yet, its antigen is unknown. The data were taken from a study of cytotoxic CD8 clonotypes in ibrutinib-treated CLL. Study-wide findings and caveats: Higher circulating CD8+ T-cell counts strongly accompanied higher baseline clonality, above age-matched healthy donors.

The table came from immunoSEQ multiplex PCR; TCRdb's copy has only in-frame clones and leaves some out. The table includes under 150,000 clones, approximately 80% detected once. TCR beta libraries used around 2 micrograms of genomic DNA from cryopreserved PBMCs. The CDR3 contains 14 residues. Germline V gene sequence: CDR1 KGHSH, CDR2 LQKENI. Trimming left V 3 bases short and J 8 bases short, with 16 bases between. The chain links TRBV18 to TRBJ1-2; a possible D gene is TRBD1 (5 bases). This TCR derives from a human donor with chronic lymphocytic leukemia. The sequencing here drew on PBMCs, taken after 24 months of ibrutinib treatment. The CDR3 DNA reads as TGTGCCAGCTCACCCGGGACGCAGGGCGGGGGCTACACCTTC. This sequence encodes CASSPGTQGGGYTF. Based on the CDR3 plus reference TRBV18 and TRBJ1-2, the full variable domain is NAGVMQNPRHLVRRRGQEARLRCSPMKGHSHVYWYRQLPEEGLKFMVYLQKENIIDESGMPKERFSAEFPKEGPSILRIQQVVRGDSAAYFCASSPGTQGGGYTFGSGTRLTVV.